This is a list of T cell receptor beta chains from one sample in a study of blood T cell repertoires in COVID-19. The assay was immunoSEQ multiplex PCR, and TCRdb's table has in-frame clones only and misses some. In the table there are 35,000 to 50,000 clones, 76% of which are singletons. The sample was peripheral blood. All receptors derive from an elderly man with acute or convalescent COVID-19. The conserved cysteine and the conserved F or W are not part of the CDR3 here.

v_call	j_call	cdr3_aa
TRBV7-2	TRBJ2-3	ASSELTGDTQY
TRBV7-9	TRBJ2-3	ASSHFSGGSTDTQY
TRBV5-6	TRBJ2-7	ASSLKTGTEYEQY
TRBV19	TRBJ2-7	ASTSSYEQY
TRBV21-1	TRBJ1-3	ASRRSQGRSGNTIY
TRBV3-1/TRBV3-2	TRBJ1-2	ASSRQGNGYT
TRBV5-1	TRBJ2-3	ASSLRTGTDTQY
TRBV10-3	TRBJ2-1	AIGGGASGKSLVNEQF
TRBV4-1	TRBJ2-2	ASSQVAGGANTGELF
TRBV27	TRBJ2-5	ASSRQGMEETQY
TRBV5-1	TRBJ2-1	ASRGDGGSYNEQF
TRBV6-1	TRBJ1-3	ASSYSDRGNTIY
TRBV5-1	TRBJ2-1	ASSPGTSDYNEQF
TRBV7-6	TRBJ1-1	ASSLVRQGGTEAF
TRBV9	TRBJ2-7	ASSVTGTSGGYEQY
TRBV3-1/TRBV3-2	TRBJ1-3	ASSLRQNKAGTSGNTIY
TRBV19	TRBJ1-6	ASSRRTGDSPLH
TRBV19	TRBJ2-7	ASSVPGQGSEQY
TRBV5-4	TRBJ2-1	ASSLDSGGLYNEQF
TRBV6-6	TRBJ1-1	ASSSAGNTEAF
TRBV11-2	TRBJ1-3	ASSPQGSGNTIY
TRBV13	TRBJ2-7	ASSLAGYEQY
TRBV9	TRBJ1-1	ASSPRQGNTEAF
TRBV11-3	TRBJ2-3	ASSSRTSGSTDTQY
TRBV7-8	TRBJ2-1	ASSLQGGADSSYNEQF
TRBV10-3	TRBJ2-2	AIKAAGNTGELF
TRBV5-6	TRBJ1-2	ASIATGDYGYT
TRBV9	TRBJ2-2	ASSVVGSRNTGELF
TRBV2	TRBJ1-2	ASSADRRNGYT
TRBV11-2	TRBJ1-2	ASSATGNYGYT
TRBV11-3	TRBJ1-1	ASSTGADTEAF
TRBV27	TRBJ2-6	ASSSSSGANVLT
TRBV5-1	TRBJ1-4	ASSFSGPNEKLF
TRBV2	TRBJ2-3	ASRQGLGAGDTQY
TRBV9	TRBJ1-2	ASSKTGEGVYGYT
TRBV5-6	TRBJ1-1	ASSLEFRTLNPEAF
TRBV24-1	TRBJ1-5	ATSDSGTPDEGSNQPQH
TRBV6-5	TRBJ1-5	ASRRYSNQPQH
TRBV7-7	TRBJ2-5	ASSLGRLVAQETQY
TRBV20-1	TRBJ2-1	SPSLPAEQF
TRBV2	TRBJ1-4	ASSANRGNEKLF
TRBV6-5	TRBJ2-1	ASRSGTSVYNEQF
TRBV24-1	TRBJ1-2	ATSGWDRGMYGYT
TRBV28	TRBJ2-1	ASSSLSSYNEQF
TRBV30	TRBJ2-7	AWSVNRGNEQY
TRBV28	TRBJ2-3	ASSLGTGGTDTQY
TRBV2	TRBJ2-2	ASSERQGPGELF
TRBV5-1	TRBJ1-2	ASSLDGGNYGYT
TRBV7-9	TRBJ1-2	ASSQTPNYGYT
TRBV7-9	TRBJ2-7	ASSLKGGALVYEQY
TRBV6-1	TRBJ1-6	ASSEGDRGPPLH
TRBV28	TRBJ1-6	ASTGEGLPLH
TRBV5-8	TRBJ2-3	ASSSGLAIGHTQY
TRBV6-5	TRBJ2-3	ASTLGAAESDTQY
TRBV21-1	TRBJ1-2	ASGSQANYGYT
TRBV18	TRBJ1-2	ASSPRSTGEGYT
TRBV6-5	TRBJ1-1	ASSYSGGMNTEAF
TRBV7-2	TRBJ1-4	ASGAGAAINEKLF